Presented here are 18 T cell receptor beta chains from one specimen sequenced in a study of naive and memory T cell subsets. Study-wide points: Especially in CD8 cells, naive repertoires contained a few larger clonotypes, possibly CD45RA-re-expressing memory cells.

Their target antigens are unknown. Both TRBC1 and TRBC2 were covered by a beta constant-region primer of two equimolar oligonucleotides. Nested alpha and beta constant-region primers with the SP2 primer drove four PCR rounds on ligated cDNA. TCRdb reanalysed the UMI-ligation and nested PCR reads using MiXCR and keeps one entry per CDR3 protein. The sample has 150,000 or so distinct CDR3 sequences; 22% are singletons. Sequenced material: naive CD4+ T cells from blood. These receptors were taken from a human donor in good health.

In its sample, this clonotype was seen many times. The CDR3 region has the DNA TGCAGTGCTAAGATCTCGACAGGGGTTACAGAGACCCAGTACTTC. Translated, it gives CSAKISTGVTETQYF. J is TRBJ2-5 and V is TRBV20-1; 8 bases agree with TRBD1. The CDR3 runs to 15 residues. Per the germline V gene, CDR1 is DFQATT and CDR2 is SNEGSKA (reference sequence). After removal of 4 bases from V and 4 bases from J, the junction contained 11 bases not matched to a gene.

In its sample, this clonotype was seen a few times. This chain joins TRBV27 and TRBJ2-7, with 7 bases identical to TRBD1. V shed 5 bases and J 4 bases; nucleotides not matched to a gene: 11. This CDR3 has 15 amino acids. Germline V gene data show CDR1 as MNHEY and CDR2 as SMNVEV (reference sequence). CDR3 sequence: CASSAHDREIYEQYF. DNA of the CDR3: TGTGCCAGCAGTGCACACGACAGGGAGATTTACGAGCAGTACTTC.

In this sample, this clonotype turned up many times. J is TRBJ2-7 and V is TRBV3-1; D is unresolved. The germline CDR1 and CDR2 sequences are LGHDT and YNNKEL (reference sequence). V was cut by 1 base and J by 1 base, with 2 bases left in between. The CDR3 runs 12 residues. CDR3: CASSQASYEQYF. The CDR3 coding sequence is TGTGCCAGCAGCCAAGCGTCCTACGAGCAGTACTTC.

The chain couples TRBV12-3 or TRBV12-4 to TRBJ2-5; TRBD1 matches at 8 bases. CDR3 size: 17 residues. The ends lost 5 bases at V and 2 bases at J; junction bases unmatched: 13. DNA of the CDR3: TGTGCCAGCAGTCTCTTGAACAGGGGGAAAGGGCAAGAGACCCAGTACTTC. Encoded protein: CASSLLNRGKGQETQYF.

The genes are TRBV27 and TRBJ2-1; TRBD2 matches 10 bases. Germline V gene sequence: CDR1 MNHEY, CDR2 SMNVEV (reference sequence). J gave up 8 bases and V 6 bases, and 19 bases lay outside the gene matches. The CDR3 is 18 residues long. CDR3 sequence: CASSPVAGTGLAIHEQFF. CDR3 sequence (DNA): TGTGCCAGCAGCCCCGTTGCGGGCACGGGACTAGCGATACATGAGCAGTTCTTC.

This clonotype occurred a few times. V is TRBV10-3 and J is TRBJ1-1, with D possibly being TRBD1 (6 bases). This CDR3 comprises 14 residues. The germline CDR1 and CDR2 sequences are ENHRY and SYGVKD. The V gene lost 4 bases and the J gene lost 5 bases, with 14 bases spanning the gap. The CDR3 is CAISASDSGTEAFF. Here the CDR3 DNA reads TGTGCCATCAGTGCCTCGGACAGTGGGACTGAAGCTTTCTTT.

This clonotype was detected a few times. This chain connects TRBV28 to TRBJ1-5, with no clear D. The CDR3 has 15 amino acids. CDR1 is MDHEN and CDR2 is SYDVKM in the germline V gene. The germline V and J ends were trimmed by 2 bases and 0 bases, with 8 bases remaining between them. Here the CDR3 DNA reads TGTGCCAGCAGTTTAAGGCAGCATAGCAATCAGCCCCAGCATTTT. Its protein product is CASSLRQHSNQPQHF.

This clonotype has more than one count but fewer than ten. V usage is TRBV20-1 and J usage is TRBJ1-6; 9 bases align to TRBD1. V lost 7 bases to trimming and J lost 5 bases; unmatched junction nucleotides: 3. This CDR3 is built from 13 residues. The germline V gene encodes CDR1 DFQATT and CDR2 SNEGSKA (reference sequence). This chain's CDR3 is CSVRTGDNSPLHF. DNA of the CDR3: TGCAGTGTCCGGACAGGGGATAATTCACCCCTCCACTTT.

In its sample, this clonotype was seen many times. V and J are TRBV3-1 and TRBJ2-1; D unresolved. The germline V gene encodes CDR1 LGHDT and CDR2 YNNKEL (reference sequence). V lost 4 bases and J lost 4, with 14 bases in between. This CDR3 is 15 amino acids long. The CDR3 loop reads CASSPWLEKYNEQFF. The CDR3 DNA is TGTGCCAGCAGCCCCTGGCTGGAGAAGTACAATGAGCAGTTCTTC.

This clonotype was observed a handful of times. The gene calls are TRBV5-6 and TRBJ2-7; no firm D call. The CDR3 has 12 residues. V was clipped by 0 bases and J by 3 bases, with 4 bases between them. Per germline, CDR1 SGHDT and CDR2 YYEEEE. CDR3 DNA: TGTGCCAGCAGCTTGGACGGCTACGAGCAGTACTTC. Translation gives CASSLDGYEQYF.

The gene calls are TRBV28 and TRBJ2-1; tentative D call: TRBD2 (6 bases). CDR1 and CDR2 from the germline V gene are MDHEN and SYDVKM. This CDR3 has 15 residues. Trimming took off 2 bases at V and 4 bases at J, with 12 bases between the two ends. The CDR3 DNA reads TGTGCCAGCAGTTTACTACGCGGGGCTTACAATGAGCAGTTCTTC. Amino acids: CASSLLRGAYNEQFF.

This clonotype was recorded once. V and J are TRBV24-1 and TRBJ2-1, with D possibly matching TRBD1 (5 bases). Germline lookup yields CDR1 KGHDR and CDR2 SFDVKD. V shed 9 bases and J shed 6 bases, with 11 bases lying between them. The CDR3 loop spans 12 amino acids. CDR3 sequence (DNA): TGTGCCACCCAGGGATCCCGCAATGAGCAGTTCTTC. As protein: CATQGSRNEQFF.

The CDR3 region is CASSPWTPTNEKLFF. The CDR3 DNA is TGTGCCAGCAGCCCGTGGACGCCAACTAATGAAAAACTGTTTTTT. The J gene is TRBJ1-4, the V gene TRBV7-9; no firm D call. Germline CDR1 and CDR2: SEHNR and FQNEAQ (reference sequence). The CDR3 runs to 15 residues. Trimming took off 5 bases at V and 0 bases at J, with 10 bases between the two ends.

The table lists this clonotype with many counts. The rearrangement joins TRBV7-6 to TRBJ2-6, with TRBD1 matching over 9 bases. Germline assignment: CDR1 SGHVS and CDR2 FNYEAQ. The junction had 5 bases not matched to a gene; V was cut back by 1 base and J by 1 base. The CDR3 has 18 amino acids. The CDR3 DNA reads TGTGCCAGCAGCTTAGTGGGACAGGGTCGGTCTGGGGCCAACGTCCTGACTTTC. The encoded protein is CASSLVGQGRSGANVLTF.

This clonotype was picked up many times. V usage is TRBV19 and J usage is TRBJ2-1; 7 positions match TRBD1. The CDR3 covers 13 residues. J was trimmed by 4 bases and V by 5 bases; bases with no gene match: 2. Germline assignment: CDR1 LNHDA and CDR2 SQIVND (reference sequence). The chain's CDR3 is CASSSGQYNEQFF. CDR3 bases: TGTGCCAGTAGTTCGGGACAGTACAATGAGCAGTTCTTC.

This clonotype showed up many times. The V call is TRBV5-4, the J call TRBJ2-1, with D unresolved. Trimming cost V 6 bases and J 6 bases, with 13 bases left between them. Germline values: CDR1 SGHNT, CDR2 YYREEE (reference sequence). CDR3 size: 13 residues. Written as DNA, the CDR3 is TGTGCCAGCACTAACCAGAATGGCAATGAGCAGTTCTTC. As protein: CASTNQNGNEQFF.

The CDR3 loop is CASSQGGRRFF. CDR3 DNA: TGCGCCAGCAGCCAAGGCGGGAGAAGGTTCTTC. V and J are TRBV4-3 and TRBJ2-1; 7 bases fit TRBD2. The trim removed 1 base at V and 15 bases at J, leaving 3 bases unmatched. Germline assignment: CDR1 LGHNA and CDR2 YSLEER. The CDR3 is 11 amino acids.

This clonotype was observed a few times. The V call is TRBV12-3 or TRBV12-4, the J call TRBJ1-3; D might be TRBD1 (5 bases). The ends were cut back, 5 bases at V and 4 bases at J, with 12 bases in the middle. The CDR3 consists of 14 residues. CDR3 in amino acids: CASSPRQSGNTIYF. The CDR3 nucleotides are TGTGCCAGCAGTCCTCGACAGTCAGGAAACACCATATATTTT.